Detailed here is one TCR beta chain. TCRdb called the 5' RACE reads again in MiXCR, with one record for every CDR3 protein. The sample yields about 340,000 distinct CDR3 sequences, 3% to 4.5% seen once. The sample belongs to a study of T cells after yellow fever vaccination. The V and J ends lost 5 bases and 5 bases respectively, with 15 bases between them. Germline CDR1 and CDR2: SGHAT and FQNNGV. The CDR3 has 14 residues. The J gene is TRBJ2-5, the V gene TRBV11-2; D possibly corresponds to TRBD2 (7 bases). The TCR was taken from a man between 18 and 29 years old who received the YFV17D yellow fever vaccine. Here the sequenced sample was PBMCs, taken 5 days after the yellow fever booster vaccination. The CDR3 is CASSAVGGRETQYF. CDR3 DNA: TGTGCCAGCAGCGCCGTGGGGGGGCGGGAGACCCAGTACTTC.